This TCR beta chain was recovered during a study of T cell repertoires in cytomegalovirus infection. Turning to the study itself: Both CMV infection and a matching HLA type were indicated by public TCR beta signatures. Findings of the study overall: The cumulative frequency of public TCR beta families distinguished individuals who carried CMV together with the relevant HLA. CMV-specific HLA-C-restricted TCR beta clonotypes dominated the ex vivo response.

Points on this clonotype: The antigen remains undetermined.

The CDR3 runs to 15 residues. The junction had 5 bases not matched to a gene; V was cut back by 1 base and J by 3 bases. Germline CDR1 reads LGHNT; CDR2 reads FRNRAP. TCRdb itself ran the reads through MiXCR, one entry per CDR3 protein. Of approximately 500,000 distinct CDR3 sequences listed, more than 15% are singletons. The V and J genes are TRBV12-5 and TRBJ2-7, with 8 nucleotides matching TRBD1. The clonotype originates from a human donor in good health (CMV status not recorded). Some clones in this sample may be carry-over from other donors' samples. Sample: CD8+ T cells from PBMCs. CDR3 sequence: CASGLAETGDYEQYF. CDR3 nucleotides: TGTGCTAGTGGTTTGGCCGAGACAGGGGACTACGAGCAGTACTTC. The entire variable domain, with the rest obtained from reference TRBV12-5 and TRBJ2-7, is as follows: DARVTQTPRHKVTEMGQEVTMRCQPILGHNTVFWYRQTMMQGLELLAYFRNRAPLDDSGMPKDRFSAEMPDATLATLKIQPSEPRDSAVYFCASGLAETGDYEQYFGPGTRLTVT.